This TCR beta chain was recorded in a study of T cells expressing NK-cell markers. The CDR3 consists of 14 residues. Germline V gene data show CDR1 as SEHNR and CDR2 as FQNEAQ (reference sequence). TCRdb re-called the 5' RACE reads and shows each CDR3 protein once, DNA omitted. Its table lists hundreds of thousands of distinct CDR3 sequences. The chain recombines TRBV7-9 with TRBJ1-1; TCRdb designates TRBD1, a call that cannot be tested without DNA. Source material: blood T cells: a sorted CD56 or NKG2C T cell subset, CD4+ or CD8+ T cells, or bulk PBMC T cells (not recorded which). The receptor's source is a man younger than 30 in good health. This CDR3 is CASSSTGPAAEAFF. Full variable domain (remainder filled in from reference TRBV7-9 and TRBJ1-1): DTGVSQNPRHKITKRGQNVTFRCDPISEHNRLYWYRQTLGQGPEFLTYFQNEAQLEKSRLLSDRFSAERPKGSFSTLEIQRTEQGDSAMYLCASSSTGPAAEAFFGQGTRLTVV.